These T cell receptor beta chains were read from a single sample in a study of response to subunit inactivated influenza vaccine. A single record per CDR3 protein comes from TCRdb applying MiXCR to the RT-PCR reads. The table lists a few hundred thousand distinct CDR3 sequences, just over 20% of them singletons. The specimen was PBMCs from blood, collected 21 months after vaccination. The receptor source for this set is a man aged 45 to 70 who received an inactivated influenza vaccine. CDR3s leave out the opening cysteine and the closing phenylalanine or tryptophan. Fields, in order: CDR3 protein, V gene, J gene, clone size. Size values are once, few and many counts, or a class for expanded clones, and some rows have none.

CDR3: ASSPTSGRTSYEQY; V: TRBV28; J: TRBJ2-7; size: .
CDR3: ASSEAGASRGYEQY; V: TRBV10-2; J: TRBJ2-7; size: .
CDR3: ASSFMTGAYEQY; V: TRBV6-5; J: TRBJ2-7; size: few
CDR3: ASSLRTGETGELF; V: TRBV4-3; J: TRBJ2-2; size: few
CDR3: AWSVGTASNYGYT; V: TRBV30; J: TRBJ1-2; size: .
CDR3: ASSLQGSDLVTEAF; V: TRBV5-1; J: TRBJ1-1; size: .
CDR3: SARPDYEQY; V: TRBV20-1; J: TRBJ2-7; size: .
CDR3: SATTAATGYT; V: TRBV20-1; J: TRBJ1-2; size: few
CDR3: ASSQDLWGAGNIQY; V: TRBV3-1; J: TRBJ2-4; size: few
CDR3: ASSQQGGRSPLH; V: TRBV12-3/TRBV12-4; J: TRBJ1-6; size: .
CDR3: ASSLGTGLNQPEH; V: TRBV12-3/TRBV12-4; J: TRBJ1-5; size: .
CDR3: ASSWLPGQWGGLYEQY; V: TRBV6-5; J: TRBJ2-7; size: .
CDR3: ASSPTGTSGNEQF; V: TRBV13; J: TRBJ2-1; size: .
CDR3: ASSESKGLGELF; V: TRBV28; J: TRBJ2-2; size: .
CDR3: ASRDSSSGNTIY; V: TRBV6-1; J: TRBJ1-3; size: .
CDR3: ASSLVYASGRAGETQY; V: TRBV11-2; J: TRBJ2-5; size: .
CDR3: ASSQEGLGGADQPQH; V: TRBV4-2; J: TRBJ1-5; size: few
CDR3: SARVTTENQETQY; V: TRBV20-1; J: TRBJ2-5; size: once
CDR3: SVTGGWDEQF; V: TRBV29-1; J: TRBJ2-1; size: few
CDR3: ASSDSNARTGELF; V: TRBV6-4; J: TRBJ2-2; size: .
CDR3: ASSTRQGHGYT; V: TRBV7-2; J: TRBJ1-2; size: few